The 14 T cell receptor beta chains listed next were all sequenced from one sample in a study of cytomegalovirus exposure and HLA in healthy donors. In the PCR, 60 Vbeta and 13 Jbeta primers were used. Here immunoSEQ multiplex PCR was the method, and the copy in TCRdb shows in-frame clones only, minus some. In the table there are 200,000 or so clones, roughly 84% of which are singletons. Specimen: PBMCs. The receptor set was obtained from a woman aged 45-65 years in good health and CMV-seropositive.

This sequence joins TRBV13 and TRBJ2-3, with D possibly being TRBD1 (5 bases). Between the trimmed V and J ends, which lost 2 bases and 2 bases, there was a span of 11 bases. The CDR3 has 15 amino acids. CDR1 is PRHDT and CDR2 is FYEKMQ in the germline V gene (reference sequence). This CDR3 is CASSLSRVITDTQYF. The DNA of the CDR3 is TGTGCCAGCAGCTTATCCAGGGTAATCACAGATACGCAGTATTTT.

This clone has just one count. The genes are TRBV2 and TRBJ2-5; 7 bases are a match to TRBD1. Germline loops: CDR1 SNHLY, CDR2 FYNNEI. V lost 7 bases to trimming and J lost 1 base; unmatched junction nucleotides: 9. This CDR3 is 15 amino acids long. The CDR3 spells CASTVGTDAQETQYF. The CDR3, as DNA: TGTGCCAGCACCGTAGGGACAGATGCCCAAGAGACCCAGTACTTC. Full variable domain (missing parts from reference TRBV2 and TRBJ2-5): EPEVTQTPSHQVTQMGQEVILRCVPISNHLYFYWYRQILGQKVEFLVSFYNNEISEKSEIFDDQFSVERPDGSNFTLKIRSTKLEDSAMYFCASTVGTDAQETQYFGPGTRLLVL.

The chain recombines TRBV6-5 with TRBJ2-5, with 7 bases identical to TRBD2. There are 14 residues in the CDR3. Germline V CDR1 and CDR2: MNHEY, SVGAGI. After removal of 6 bases from V and 2 bases from J, the junction contained 6 bases not matched to a gene. In DNA form, the CDR3 reads TGTGCCAGCAGCCAAGGTAGCGGGCAAGAGACCCAGTACTTC. Protein sequence: CASSQGSGQETQYF.

The genes are TRBV5-5 and TRBJ1-1; 8 bases agree with TRBD1. The CDR3 is made up of 13 amino acids. Germline V gene sequence: CDR1 SGHKS, CDR2 YYEKEE (reference sequence). Germline trimming cut 4 bases from V and 5 bases from J; bases unmatched to any gene: 4. The CDR3, as DNA: TGTGCCAGCAGCGGCGGACAGGGAACTGAAGCTTTCTTT. Its protein product is CASSGGQGTEAFF.

The V call is TRBV5-4, the J call TRBJ1-1; D remains unclear. CDR3 length equals 11 residues. The V gene's germline CDR1 is SGHNT and CDR2 YYREEE (reference sequence). Trimming cost V 5 bases and J 11 bases, with 13 bases left between them. For the CDR3, the DNA is TGTGCCAGCAGTAGAGGGAGTTTGGCTTTCTTT. Amino acids: CASSRGSLAFF.

The chain is built from TRBV4-3 and TRBJ2-7, with a tentative D call TRBD1 (6 bases). The V gene's germline CDR1 is LGHNA and CDR2 YSLEER. The CDR3 extends over 15 amino acids. The germline V and J ends were trimmed by 0 bases and 3 bases, with 12 bases remaining between them. The CDR3 is CASSQDVGAGYEQYF. CDR3 nucleotide sequence: TGCGCCAGCAGCCAAGATGTGGGGGCCGGCTACGAGCAGTACTTC.

The rearrangement links TRBV29-1 to TRBJ1-2; perhaps TRBD1 as D (5 bases). There are 13 residues in the CDR3. The V end lost 7 bases, the J end lost 3 bases, and 15 bases lay between the germline ends. Germline CDR1 is SQVTM and CDR2 is ANQGSEA. CDR3 sequence: CSAPRPGDYGYTF. The CDR3 nucleotides read TGCAGCGCCCCACGGCCGGGGGACTATGGCTACACCTTC. Combining the CDR3 with reference TRBV29-1 and TRBJ1-2 gives the whole variable domain SAVISQKPSRDICQRGTSLTIQCQVDSQVTMMFWYRQQPGQSLTLIATANQGSEATYESGFVIDKFPISRPNLTFSTLTVSNMSPEDSSIYLCSAPRPGDYGYTFGSGTRLTVV.

V gene TRBV9 combines with J gene TRBJ2-2; the match to TRBD2 covers 8 bases. V gave up 0 bases and J gave up 5 bases; unmatched junction bases: 12. The CDR3 is 18 amino acids. Germline values: CDR1 SGDLS, CDR2 YYNGEE. The DNA of the CDR3 is TGTGCCAGCAGCGTAGGTCCAGCGGGGGCCGAGGGGACCGGGGAGCTGTTTTTT. It yields the protein CASSVGPAGAEGTGELFF.

The rearrangement joins TRBV5-1 to TRBJ1-2; 7 nucleotides line up with TRBD1. Germline CDR1 reads SGHRS; CDR2 reads YFSETQ. J was trimmed by 3 bases and V by 4 bases; bases with no gene match: 3. The CDR3 runs 13 residues. DNA of the CDR3: TGCGCCAGCAGCACCGGACAGGACTATGGCTACACCTTC. Translation gives CASSTGQDYGYTF.

The chain has TRBV5-3 and TRBJ1-6; D may be TRBD1 (6 bases). TRBV5-3 is given ORF status, its function remaining uncertain. The V and J ends lost 0 bases and 0 bases respectively, with 19 bases between them. This CDR3 has 20 amino acids. The CDR3 protein is CARSLVRGTIGSSYNSPLHF. Here the CDR3 DNA reads TGTGCCAGAAGCTTGGTTAGGGGGACCATAGGGAGCTCCTATAATTCACCCCTCCACTTT.

This chain uses TRBV19 with TRBJ1-5, with 8 bases aligning to TRBD1. Trimming took 4 bases from V and 4 from J; bases not matched to a gene: 6. The CDR3 sequence is 15 residues long. Germline loops: CDR1 LNHDA, CDR2 SQIVND (reference sequence). The CDR3 sequence: CASSKDRVGNQPQHF. The CDR3 DNA is TGTGCCAGTAGTAAGGACAGGGTAGGTAATCAGCCCCAGCATTTT.

The chain combines TRBV12-5 with TRBJ2-3; TRBD2 is a possible D gene (6 bases). CDR1 is LGHNT, CDR2 FRNRAP, per germline. This CDR3 region has 14 residues. V was trimmed by 1 base and J by 2 bases, leaving 7 bases between them. The CDR3 DNA is TGTGCTAGTGGTTTGGGGGGGGACACAGATACGCAGTATTTT. This sequence encodes CASGLGGDTDTQYF. Full variable domain (outside the CDR3, taken from reference TRBV12-5 and TRBJ2-3): DARVTQTPRHKVTEMGQEVTMRCQPILGHNTVFWYRQTMMQGLELLAYFRNRAPLDDSGMPKDRFSAEMPDATLATLKIQPSEPRDSAVYFCASGLGGDTDTQYFGPGTRLTVL.

CDR3 nucleotide sequence: TGTGCCAGCAGCTTGGGACAGACGAATGAAAAACTGTTTTTT. The encoded protein is CASSLGQTNEKLFF. The J gene is TRBJ1-4, the V gene TRBV5-6; D perhaps matches TRBD1 (5 bases). CDR3 length: 14 residues. Germline V gene lookup returns CDR1 SGHDT and CDR2 YYEEEE. V lost 0 bases and J lost 5, with 8 bases in between.

This clone was seen once. The CDR3 loop reads CASSTEGARYNEQFF. Written as DNA, the CDR3 is TGTGCCAGCAGCACGGAGGGGGCGCGGTATAATGAGCAGTTCTTC. J is TRBJ2-1 and V is TRBV9; TRBD1 is a possible D gene (7 bases). CDR3 length: 15 amino acids. Germline values: CDR1 SGDLS, CDR2 YYNGEE. Trimming cost V 4 bases and J 7 bases, with 18 bases left between them. The full variable domain, its missing parts supplied by reference TRBV9 and TRBJ2-1, is DSGVTQTPKHLITATGQRVTLRCSPRSGDLSVYWYQQSLDQGLQFLIQYYNGEERAKGNILERFSAQQFPDLHSELNLSSLELGDSALYFCASSTEGARYNEQFFGPGTRLTVL.